Below are 2 T cell receptor beta chains sequenced from a single sample in a study of blood T cell repertoires in COVID-19 (dated by TCRdb to 2019 to 2021). Receptor libraries were prepared by the immunoSEQ multiplex PCR assay. As stored in TCRdb, this immuneACCESS dataset retains in-frame rearrangements with V and J assigned. A fraction of the clones does not appear; measured against another copy, unresolved V genes explain less than half of the discrepancy, and the remainder lacks a known reason. For this sample the table gives roughly 570,000 clones, of which roughly 89% were detected only once. Less than 9.5% of the sample is held by the ten biggest clonotypes. Sample: peripheral blood. The receptor source for this set is a woman aged 45-60 years with COVID-19, enrolled during active disease.

This chain joins TRBV6-1 and TRBJ2-3, with 9 nucleotides matching TRBD2. The germline V gene has CDR1 MNHNS and CDR2 SASEGT. The CDR3 has 16 amino acids. Trimming cost V 4 bases and J 3 bases; bases outside gene matches: 8. For the CDR3, the DNA is TGTGCCAGCAGTGGGCGTCTAGCGGGGACTACAGATACGCAGTATTTT. Translation gives CASSGRLAGTTDTQYF.

The chain recombines TRBV30 with TRBJ1-3, with D uncertain. The germline V and J ends were trimmed by 2 bases and 7 bases, with 9 bases remaining between them. The germline CDR1 and CDR2 sequences are GTSNPN and SVGIG (reference sequence). The CDR3 is made up of 12 amino acids. For the CDR3, the DNA is TGTGCCTGGAGTAGGGCGGGGAACACCATATATTTT. It codes for CAWSRAGNTIYF.